Presented here are 5 T cell receptor beta chains from one specimen sequenced in a study of cytomegalovirus exposure and HLA in healthy donors. PCR involved 60 Vbeta and 13 Jbeta primers. The repertoire was sequenced with immunoSEQ multiplex PCR; TCRdb's copy has only in-frame clones and lacks some. This table has approximately 170,000 clones, approximately 71% appearing once. The sequenced sample consisted of PBMCs. These receptors were taken from a girl aged 10 to 17 in good health and CMV-seronegative.

V is TRBV5-1 and J is TRBJ2-2; 8 bases map to TRBD1. Germline CDR1 reads SGHRS; CDR2 reads YFSETQ. J was trimmed by 0 bases and V by 4 bases; bases with no gene match: 8. The CDR3 length is 17 residues. The CDR3 spells CASSPSPTGANTGELFF. CDR3 sequence (DNA): TGCGCCAGCAGCCCCTCCCCGACAGGGGCGAACACCGGGGAGCTGTTTTTT.

The chain joins TRBV18 to TRBJ2-5; the match to TRBD2 covers 8 bases. V lost 3 bases, J lost 5 bases, and 8 bases stayed unmatched. CDR3 size: 15 residues. The germline V gene encodes CDR1 KGHSH and CDR2 LQKENI. CDR3 region: CASSPAGGVGETQYF. The CDR3 DNA follows: TGTGCCAGCTCACCCGCGGGGGGTGTCGGGGAGACCCAGTACTTC.

The V gene is TRBV4-1, the J gene TRBJ2-7; perhaps TRBD1 as D (5 bases). This CDR3 has 12 amino acids. Trimming removed 3 bases from V and 10 bases from J, with 13 bases in between. Germline CDR1 is MGHRA and CDR2 is YSYEKL. CDR3 bases: TGCGCCAGCAGCCACCCCACAGGAAATCAGTACTTC. It encodes CASSHPTGNQYF.

This clone has only a few counts. The chain recombines TRBV7-2 with TRBJ1-1, with D uncertain. Germline V gene lookup returns CDR1 SGHTA and CDR2 FQGNSA. CDR3 length equals 15 residues. The V end was cut by 1 base, the J end by 4 bases, with 13 bases between. The CDR3, as DNA: TGTGCCAGCAGCTTAGTTTTTGAATACTTCACTGAAGCTTTCTTT. It codes for CASSLVFEYFTEAFF. Using reference TRBV7-2 and TRBJ1-1 for the parts outside the CDR3, the full variable domain is GAGVSQSPSNKVTEKGKDVELRCDPISGHTALYWYRQSLGQGLEFLIYFQGNSAPDKSGLPSDRFSAERTGGSVSTLTIQRTQQEDSAVYLCASSLVFEYFTEAFFGQGTRLTVV.

The V call is TRBV23-1, the J call TRBJ2-7; no clear D. TRBV23-1 is identified as an open reading frame with a role that is uncertain. Trimming cost V 2 bases and J 4 bases, with 6 bases left between them. The CDR3 spans 12 residues. The DNA for the CDR3 is TGCGCCAGCAGTCAAGCGGTATACGAGCAGTACTTC. This sequence encodes CASSQAVYEQYF.